This T cell receptor beta chain was obtained from a study of siplizumab effects on memory and regulatory T cells (dated by TCRdb to between 2018 and 2021). At the level of the whole study: The study looked at the effect of siplizumab, an anti-CD2 antibody, on alloreactive T-cell subsets in allogeneic mixed lymphocyte reactions made from human PBMCs.

The library relied on the immunoSEQ multiplex PCR assay. Some 1.1 x 10^5 TCR templates per sample were assayed on the deep sequencing platform. Genomic DNA extracted from sorted T cells was used for TCRbeta CDR3 sequencing. Per the source publication's procedure: The R programming language was used for clonal analysis of the TCRbeta CDR3 data. Alloreactive CD4+ and CD8+ clones were defined by comparing unstimulated samples with post-reaction CFSE-low samples. By matching sequences to the repertoires of sorted unstimulated Treg and non-Treg cells, each alloreactive CD4+ clone was assigned a regulatory or non-regulatory origin. In its TCRdb copy, this immuneACCESS table keeps in-frame sequences only and misses some clones. Where compared with another copy, unresolved V genes explain less than half of these, and the others have no known cause. The DNA was the basis for D and trimming; V, J and clone size are from that table. The sample profile shows 100,000 to 110,000 clones; 94% of them were found once. 1% to 1.5% of the sample comes from the top ten.

What the research found in general, with its limitations: Of the alloreactive CD4+ clones that could be mapped, the Treg-derived share averaged around 70% with siplizumab compared with around 25% in control reactions. Because sequences at frequencies below about 10^-5 were poorly captured, only a minor fraction of alloreactive clones could be mapped back to unstimulated subsets. Roughly 80-97% of proliferating CD4+ or CD8+ clones could not be assigned a naive or memory phenotype. No functional confirmation was obtained for the suppressive function of proliferating Tregs from siplizumab cultures. Siplizumab significantly lowered the cumulative frequency of alloreactive sequences that could be traced to unstimulated CD4+ memory T cells. Compared with memory T cells, unstimulated naive T cells appeared more diverse, and naive cells seemed to make a substantial contribution to the alloresponse.

As to this clone: No cognate antigen has been identified for it. No base quality values were provided; no much bigger clone lies one nucleotide off.

TCRbeta CDR3 sequencing was performed on sorted unstimulated T cells and on proliferating T cells recovered from mixed lymphocyte reactions. Fresh whole blood from 9 to 10 HLA-typed healthy donors served as the source for isolating PBMCs. Unstimulated CD4+ non-regulatory T cells were FACS-sorted to map the origin of alloreactive clones. The CDR3 has 13 amino acids, counting the end cysteine and phenylalanine. The kept DNA is CDR3 alone, 39 bases in frame from the first base. The germline V gene (reference sequence) provides CDR1 SEHNR and CDR2 FQNEAQ. V is shortened by 2 bases, J by 5 bases, and the region joining them spans 9 bases.

This TCR was recovered from a human donor in good health. Input material: non-Treg CD4+ T cells sorted from blood. The cell subset or site label for this specimen denotes: FACS-sorted unstimulated CD4+ non-regulatory T cells. This chain joins TRBV7-9 to TRBJ2-5; the D gene lacks a confident call. The CDR3 protein sequence reads: CASSLLRQETQYF. In nucleotides, the sequence is TGTGCCAGCAGCTTACTTCGTCAGGAGACCCAGTACTTC.